This T cell receptor (beta chain) derives from a study of T cells in Graves' hyperthyroidism and ophthalmopathy. Graves' hyperthyroidism showing no ophthalmopathy progression within 18 months was considered stable. Newly diagnosed hyperthyroidism patients aged 18 to 65 years had disease lasting under 2 months. The authors took PBMCs from 10 ml fresh peripheral blood. This clonotype turned up a few times. The antigen is not known. The CDR3 runs 13 residues. Germline V lookup: CDR1 SGHTA, CDR2 FQGNSA. V was cut by 4 bases and J by 4 bases, with 11 bases left in between. The TCR beta CDR3 regions underwent amplification using RNA transcripts as the source. The HTBI primer set served for first-round RT-PCR of the TCR CDR3. MiXCR, run by TCRdb on the multiplex PCR reads, gives a single entry per CDR3 protein. The data hold over 700,000 distinct CDR3 sequences, with about 38% observed a single time. Study-level findings and limits: Blood also contained most expanded thyroid clonotypes above 0.001.

The clonotype originates from a man aged 18 to 29 with Graves' hyperthyroidism. Material: blood. This chain uses TRBV7-2 with TRBJ2-7; D remains unclear. The CDR3 DNA reads as TGTGCCAGCAGCTACGCGTACAGATACGAGCAGTACTTC. Amino acids: CASSYAYRYEQYF.